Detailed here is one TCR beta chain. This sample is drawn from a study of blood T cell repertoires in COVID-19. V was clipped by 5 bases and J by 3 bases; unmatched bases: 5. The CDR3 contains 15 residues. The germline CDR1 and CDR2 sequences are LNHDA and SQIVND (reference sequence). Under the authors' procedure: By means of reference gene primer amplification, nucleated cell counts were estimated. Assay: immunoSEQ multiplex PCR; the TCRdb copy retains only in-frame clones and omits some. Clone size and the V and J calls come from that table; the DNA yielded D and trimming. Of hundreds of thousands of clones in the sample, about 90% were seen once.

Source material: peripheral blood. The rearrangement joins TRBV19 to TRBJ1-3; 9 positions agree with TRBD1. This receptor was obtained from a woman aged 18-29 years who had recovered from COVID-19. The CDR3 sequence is CASSPDRGFGNTIYF. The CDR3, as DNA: TGTGCCAGTAGTCCCGACAGGGGGTTTGGAAACACCATATATTTT.